A single sample gave rise to the 6 T cell receptor beta chains below, sequenced in a study of blood T cell repertoires in COVID-19. Sequenced by immunoSEQ multiplex PCR; TCRdb stores in-frame clones only, minus some. Among about 130,000 clones, 86% were seen once, and the ten largest hold about 5.7%. The material sequenced was peripheral blood. Receptors were obtained from a human donor in a cohort sampled during active COVID-19.

The chain has TRBV9 and TRBJ1-2; the D is unclear. The germline CDR1 and CDR2 sequences are SGDLS and YYNGEE. Trimming took 5 bases from V and 8 from J, leaving 13 bases between them. The CDR3 has 12 amino acids. As DNA, the CDR3 is TGTGCCAGCAGAACTACGTCGAGCGGCTACACCTTC. This translates into CASRTTSSGYTF.

This rearrangement joins TRBV6-8 to TRBJ1-1; TRBD1 matches 10 bases. The CDR3 runs to 17 residues. The germline V gene encodes CDR1 MNHGY and CDR2 SAAAGT. J was trimmed by 3 bases and V by 7 bases; bases with no gene match: 14. CDR3 region: CASTTTRDRGTDTEAFF. Here the CDR3 DNA reads TGTGCCAGCACCACTACGCGGGACAGGGGAACTGACACTGAAGCTTTCTTT.

The chain combines TRBV5-1 with TRBJ2-3; 9 bases map to TRBD1. The germline V gene encodes CDR1 SGHRS and CDR2 YFSETQ. J was trimmed by 1 base and V by 6 bases; bases with no gene match: 3. This CDR3 spans 14 amino acids. The CDR3 sequence: CASTRTGGTDTQYF. The CDR3 region has the DNA TGCGCCAGCACCCGGACAGGGGGCACAGATACGCAGTATTTT.

V is TRBV4-3 and J is TRBJ2-5, with TRBD2 identical over 13 bases. V was pared by 0 bases and J by 2 bases, with 0 bases of the junction left unmatched. Germline V gives CDR1 LGHNA, CDR2 YSLEER. The CDR3 totals 16 residues. CDR3 sequence: CASSQEGLAGQETQYF. The CDR3 nucleotides are TGCGCCAGCAGCCAAGAGGGACTAGCGGGACAAGAGACCCAGTACTTC.

This chain connects TRBV7-9 to TRBJ2-5, with 10 bases aligning to TRBD2. This CDR3 has 15 residues. Germline trimming cut 5 bases from V and 2 bases from J; bases unmatched to any gene: 5. CDR1 and CDR2 (germline): SEHNR, FQNEAQ (reference sequence). The CDR3 nucleotides are TGTGCCAGCAGCCCGACTAGCGGGCCGCAAGAGACCCAGTACTTC. It translates to CASSPTSGPQETQYF.

The chain links TRBV5-1 to TRBJ1-1; D is unresolved. The CDR3 totals 13 residues. The ends were cut back, 0 bases at V and 4 bases at J, with 7 bases in the middle. CDR1 is SGHRS and CDR2 is YFSETQ in the germline V gene. CDR3 in DNA: TGCGCCAGCAGCTTGGGGGGAGGCACTGAAGCTTTCTTT. Translating it yields CASSLGGGTEAFF.